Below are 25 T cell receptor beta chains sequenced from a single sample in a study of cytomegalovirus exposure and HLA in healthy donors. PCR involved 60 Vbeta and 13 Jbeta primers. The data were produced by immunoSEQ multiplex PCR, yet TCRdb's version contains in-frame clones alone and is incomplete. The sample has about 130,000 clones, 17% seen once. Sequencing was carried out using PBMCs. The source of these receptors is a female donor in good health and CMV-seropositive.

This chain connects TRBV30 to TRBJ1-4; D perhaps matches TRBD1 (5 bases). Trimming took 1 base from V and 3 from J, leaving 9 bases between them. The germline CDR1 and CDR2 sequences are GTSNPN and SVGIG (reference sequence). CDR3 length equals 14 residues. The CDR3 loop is CAWSGRVANEKLFF. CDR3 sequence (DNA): TGTGCCTGGAGTGGCAGGGTTGCTAATGAAAAACTGTTTTTT.

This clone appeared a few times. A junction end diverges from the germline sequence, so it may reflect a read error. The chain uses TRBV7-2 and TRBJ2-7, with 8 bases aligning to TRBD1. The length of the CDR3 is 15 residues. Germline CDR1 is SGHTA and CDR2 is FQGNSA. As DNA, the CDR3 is TGTGCCAGCAGTTTAGGGGCAGGGGGCGGTTACGAGCAGTACTTC. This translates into CASSLGAGGGYEQYF.

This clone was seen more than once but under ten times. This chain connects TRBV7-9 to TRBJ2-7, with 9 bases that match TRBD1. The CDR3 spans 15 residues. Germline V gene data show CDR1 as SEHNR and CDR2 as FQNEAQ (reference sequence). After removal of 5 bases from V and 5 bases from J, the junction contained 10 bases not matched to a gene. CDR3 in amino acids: CASSQLGDRDHEQYF. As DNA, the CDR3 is TGTGCCAGCAGCCAATTAGGGGACAGGGACCACGAGCAGTACTTC. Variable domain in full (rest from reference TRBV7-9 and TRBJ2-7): DTGVSQNPRHKITKRGQNVTFRCDPISEHNRLYWYRQTLGQGPEFLTYFQNEAQLEKSRLLSDRFSAERPKGSFSTLEIQRTEQGDSAMYLCASSQLGDRDHEQYFGPGTRLTVT.

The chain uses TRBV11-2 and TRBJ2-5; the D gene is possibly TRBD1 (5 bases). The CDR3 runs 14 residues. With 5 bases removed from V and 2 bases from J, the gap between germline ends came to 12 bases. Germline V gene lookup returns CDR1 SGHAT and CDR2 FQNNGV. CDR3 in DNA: TGTGCCAGCAGCCGGACACAGCAGCAAGAGACCCAGTACTTC. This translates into CASSRTQQQETQYF.

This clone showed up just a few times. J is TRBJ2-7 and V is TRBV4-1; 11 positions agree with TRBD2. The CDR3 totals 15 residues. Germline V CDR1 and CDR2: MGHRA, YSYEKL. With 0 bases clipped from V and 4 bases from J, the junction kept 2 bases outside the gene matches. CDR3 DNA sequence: TGCGCCAGCAGCCAAGAGAGACTAGCGGGATACGAGCAGTACTTC. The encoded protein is CASSQERLAGYEQYF.

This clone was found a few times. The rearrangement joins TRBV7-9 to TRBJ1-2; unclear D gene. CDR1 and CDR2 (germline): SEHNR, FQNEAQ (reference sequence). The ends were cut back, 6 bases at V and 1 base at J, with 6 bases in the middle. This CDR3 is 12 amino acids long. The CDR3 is CASSQNNYGYTF. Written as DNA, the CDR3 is TGTGCCAGCAGTCAGAATAACTATGGCTACACCTTC.

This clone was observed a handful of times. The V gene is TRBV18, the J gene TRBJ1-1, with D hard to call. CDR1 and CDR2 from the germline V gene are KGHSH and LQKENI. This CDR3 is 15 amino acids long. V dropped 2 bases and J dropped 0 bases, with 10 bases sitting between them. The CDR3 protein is CASSPDYSMNTEAFF. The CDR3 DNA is TGTGCCAGCTCACCAGACTACAGCATGAACACTGAAGCTTTCTTT.

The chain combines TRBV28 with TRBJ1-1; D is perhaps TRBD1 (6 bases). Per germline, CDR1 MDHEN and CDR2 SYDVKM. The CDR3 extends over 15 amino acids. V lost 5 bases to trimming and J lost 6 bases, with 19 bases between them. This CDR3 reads CASSISGHYTSEAFF. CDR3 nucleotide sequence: TGTGCCAGCAGTATATCGGGACACTACACCTCTGAAGCTTTCTTT.

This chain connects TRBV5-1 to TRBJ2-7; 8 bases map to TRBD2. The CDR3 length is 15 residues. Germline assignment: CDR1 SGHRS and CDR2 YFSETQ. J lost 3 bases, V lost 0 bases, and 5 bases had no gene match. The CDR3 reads CASSLGPAGVYEQYF. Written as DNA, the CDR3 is TGCGCCAGCAGCTTGGGTCCAGCGGGAGTCTACGAGCAGTACTTC.

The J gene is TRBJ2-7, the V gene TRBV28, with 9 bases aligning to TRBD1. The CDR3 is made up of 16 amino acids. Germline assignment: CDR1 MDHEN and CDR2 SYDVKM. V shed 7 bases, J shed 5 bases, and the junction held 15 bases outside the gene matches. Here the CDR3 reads CASNPSPGQGSNEQYF. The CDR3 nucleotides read TGTGCCAGCAACCCAAGCCCGGGACAGGGATCTAACGAGCAGTACTTC.

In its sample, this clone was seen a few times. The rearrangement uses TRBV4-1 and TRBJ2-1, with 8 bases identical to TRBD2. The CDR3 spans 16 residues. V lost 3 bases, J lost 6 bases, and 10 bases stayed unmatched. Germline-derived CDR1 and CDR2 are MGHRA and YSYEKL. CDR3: CASSHGLAGRLNEQFF. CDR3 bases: TGCGCCAGCAGCCATGGGCTAGCGGGTAGACTCAATGAGCAGTTCTTC.

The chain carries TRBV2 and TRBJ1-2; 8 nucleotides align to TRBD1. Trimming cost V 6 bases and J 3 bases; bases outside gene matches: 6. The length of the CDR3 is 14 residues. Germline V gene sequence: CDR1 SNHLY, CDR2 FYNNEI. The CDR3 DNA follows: TGTGCCAGCAGCAGGACAGGGTTGGACTATGGCTACACCTTC. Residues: CASSRTGLDYGYTF.

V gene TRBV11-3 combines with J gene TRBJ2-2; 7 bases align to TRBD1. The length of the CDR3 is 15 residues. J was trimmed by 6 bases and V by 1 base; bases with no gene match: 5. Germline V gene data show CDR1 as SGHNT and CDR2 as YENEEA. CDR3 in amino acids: CASSLVGQVAGELFF. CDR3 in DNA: TGTGCCAGCAGCTTAGTAGGACAGGTGGCCGGGGAGCTGTTTTTT.

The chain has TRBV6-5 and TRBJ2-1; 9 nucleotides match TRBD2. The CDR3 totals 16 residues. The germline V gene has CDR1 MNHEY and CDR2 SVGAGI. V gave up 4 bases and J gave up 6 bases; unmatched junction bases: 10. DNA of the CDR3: TGTGCCAGCAGTTCCCTAGCGGGATGGAGGGCCAATGAGCAGTTCTTC. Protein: CASSSLAGWRANEQFF.

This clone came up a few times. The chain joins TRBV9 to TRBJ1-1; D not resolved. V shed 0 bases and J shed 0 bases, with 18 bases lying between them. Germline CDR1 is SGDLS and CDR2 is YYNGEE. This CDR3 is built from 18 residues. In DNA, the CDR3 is TGTGCCAGCAGCGTAGGGACGGGGTATAAAATCATGAACACTGAAGCTTTCTTT. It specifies CASSVGTGYKIMNTEAFF.

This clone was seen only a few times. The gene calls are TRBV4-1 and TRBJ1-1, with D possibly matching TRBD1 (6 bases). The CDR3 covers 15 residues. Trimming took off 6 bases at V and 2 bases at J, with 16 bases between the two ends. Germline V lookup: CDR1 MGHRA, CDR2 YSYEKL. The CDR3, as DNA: TGCGCCAGCAGGTTCCCGGGACACCCAAACACTGAAGCTTTCTTT. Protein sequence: CASRFPGHPNTEAFF.

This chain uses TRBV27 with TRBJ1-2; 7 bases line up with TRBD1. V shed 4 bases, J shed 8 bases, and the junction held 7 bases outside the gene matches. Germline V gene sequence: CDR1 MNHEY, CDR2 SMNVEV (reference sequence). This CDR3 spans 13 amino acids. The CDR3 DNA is TGTGCCAGCAGTTACCCAGGGGGAAGCGGCTACACCTTC. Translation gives CASSYPGGSGYTF.

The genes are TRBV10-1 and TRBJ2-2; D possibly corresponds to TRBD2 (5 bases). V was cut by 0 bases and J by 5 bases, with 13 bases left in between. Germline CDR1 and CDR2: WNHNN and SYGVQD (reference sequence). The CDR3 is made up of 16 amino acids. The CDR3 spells CASSESMGVATGELFF. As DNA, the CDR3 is TGCGCCAGCAGTGAGTCGATGGGAGTTGCAACCGGGGAGCTGTTTTTT.

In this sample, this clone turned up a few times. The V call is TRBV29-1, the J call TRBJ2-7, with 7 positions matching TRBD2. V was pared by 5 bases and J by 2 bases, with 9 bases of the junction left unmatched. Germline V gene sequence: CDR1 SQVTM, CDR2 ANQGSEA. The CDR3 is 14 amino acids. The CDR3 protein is CSVNGLVFPYEQYF. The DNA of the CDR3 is TGCAGCGTTAATGGACTAGTCTTCCCCTACGAGCAGTACTTC.

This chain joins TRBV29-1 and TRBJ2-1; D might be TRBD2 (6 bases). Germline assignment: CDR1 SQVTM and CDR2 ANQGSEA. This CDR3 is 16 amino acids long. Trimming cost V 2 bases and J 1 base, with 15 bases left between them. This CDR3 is CSVEPASGDSYNEQFF. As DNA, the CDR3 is TGCAGCGTTGAACCGGCCTCGGGGGATTCCTACAATGAGCAGTTCTTC.

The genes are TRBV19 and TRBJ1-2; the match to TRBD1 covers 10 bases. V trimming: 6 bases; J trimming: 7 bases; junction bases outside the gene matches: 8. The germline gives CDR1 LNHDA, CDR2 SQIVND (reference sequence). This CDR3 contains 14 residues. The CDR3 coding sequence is TGTGCCAGTAGCAATGACAGGGGGCTCGGTGGCTACACCTTC. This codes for CASSNDRGLGGYTF.

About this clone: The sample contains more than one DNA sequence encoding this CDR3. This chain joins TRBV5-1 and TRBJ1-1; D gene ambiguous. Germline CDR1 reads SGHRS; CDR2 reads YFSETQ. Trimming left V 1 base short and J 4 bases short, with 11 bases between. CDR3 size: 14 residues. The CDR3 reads CASSLRGPGTEAFF. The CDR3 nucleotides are TGCGCCAGCAGCTTGAGAGGTCCGGGCACTGAAGCTTTCTTT.

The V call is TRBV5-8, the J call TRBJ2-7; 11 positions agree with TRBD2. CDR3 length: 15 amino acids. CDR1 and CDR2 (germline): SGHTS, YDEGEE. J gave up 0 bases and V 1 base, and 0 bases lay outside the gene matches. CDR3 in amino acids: CASSLTSGGSYEQYF. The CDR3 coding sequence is TGTGCCAGCAGCTTGACTAGCGGGGGCTCCTACGAGCAGTACTTC.

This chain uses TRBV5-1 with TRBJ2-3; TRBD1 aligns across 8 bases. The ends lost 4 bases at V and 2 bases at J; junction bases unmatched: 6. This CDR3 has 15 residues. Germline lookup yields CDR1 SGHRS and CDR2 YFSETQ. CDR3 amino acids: CASSLRQGITDTQYF. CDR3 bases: TGCGCCAGCAGCCTAAGACAGGGGATCACAGATACGCAGTATTTT.

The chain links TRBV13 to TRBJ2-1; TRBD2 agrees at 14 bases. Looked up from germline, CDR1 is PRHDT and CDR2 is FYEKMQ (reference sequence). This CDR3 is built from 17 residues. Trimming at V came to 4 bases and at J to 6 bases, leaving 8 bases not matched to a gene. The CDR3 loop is CASSSGLAGGPFNEQFF. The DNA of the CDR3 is TGTGCCAGCAGCTCCGGACTAGCGGGGGGCCCCTTCAATGAGCAGTTCTTC.